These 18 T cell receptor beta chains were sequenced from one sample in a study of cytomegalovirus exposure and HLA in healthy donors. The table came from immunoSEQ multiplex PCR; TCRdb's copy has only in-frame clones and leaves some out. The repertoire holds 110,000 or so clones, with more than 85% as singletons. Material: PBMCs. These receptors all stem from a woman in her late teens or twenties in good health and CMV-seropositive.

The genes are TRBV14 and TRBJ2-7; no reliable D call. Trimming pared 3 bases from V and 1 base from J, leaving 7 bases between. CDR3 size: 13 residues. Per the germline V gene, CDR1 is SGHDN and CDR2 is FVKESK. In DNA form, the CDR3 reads TGTGCCAGCAGCCACGGTTATTCCTACGAGCAGTACTTC. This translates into CASSHGYSYEQYF.

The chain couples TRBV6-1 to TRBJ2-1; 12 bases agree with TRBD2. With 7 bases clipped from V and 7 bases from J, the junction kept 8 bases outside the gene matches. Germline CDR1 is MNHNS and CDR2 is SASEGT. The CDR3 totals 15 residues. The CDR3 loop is CASKAGLAGGNEQFF. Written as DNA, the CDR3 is TGTGCCAGCAAAGCGGGACTAGCGGGTGGAAATGAGCAGTTCTTC.

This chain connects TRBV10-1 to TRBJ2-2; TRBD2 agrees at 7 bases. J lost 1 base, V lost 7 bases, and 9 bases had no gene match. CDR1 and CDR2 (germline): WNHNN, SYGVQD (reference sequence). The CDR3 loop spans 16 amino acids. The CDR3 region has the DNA TGCGCCAGCAAGGCGGGGGAACCGCAGAACACCGGGGAGCTGTTTTTT. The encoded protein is CASKAGEPQNTGELFF.

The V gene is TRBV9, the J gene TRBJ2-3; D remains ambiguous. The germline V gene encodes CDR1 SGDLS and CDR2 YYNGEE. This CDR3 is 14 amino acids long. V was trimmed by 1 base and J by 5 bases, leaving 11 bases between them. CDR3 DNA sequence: TGTGCCAGCAGCGTACCGACTTCGGGAGATACGCAGTATTTT. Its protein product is CASSVPTSGDTQYF.

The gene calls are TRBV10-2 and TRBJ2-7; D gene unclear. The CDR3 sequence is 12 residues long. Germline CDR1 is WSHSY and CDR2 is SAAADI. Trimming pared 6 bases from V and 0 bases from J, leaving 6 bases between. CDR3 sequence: CASRGASYEQYF. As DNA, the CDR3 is TGCGCCAGCAGGGGCGCCTCCTACGAGCAGTACTTC.

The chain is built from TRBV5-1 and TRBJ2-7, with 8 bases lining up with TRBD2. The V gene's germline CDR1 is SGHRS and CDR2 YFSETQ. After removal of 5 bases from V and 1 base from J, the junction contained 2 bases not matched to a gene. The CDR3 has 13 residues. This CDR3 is CASSREGSYEQYF. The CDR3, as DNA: TGCGCCAGCAGTCGGGAGGGATCCTACGAGCAGTACTTC.

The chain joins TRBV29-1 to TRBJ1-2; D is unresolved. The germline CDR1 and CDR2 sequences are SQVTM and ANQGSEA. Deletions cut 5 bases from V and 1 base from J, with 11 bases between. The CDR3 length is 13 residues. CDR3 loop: CSVRTHDNYGYTF. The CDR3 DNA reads TGCAGCGTTCGTACACATGATAACTATGGCTACACCTTC.

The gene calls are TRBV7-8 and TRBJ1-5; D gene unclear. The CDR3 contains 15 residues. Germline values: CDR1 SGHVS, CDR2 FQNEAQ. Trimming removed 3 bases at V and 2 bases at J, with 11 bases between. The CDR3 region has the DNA TGTGCCAGCAGCTTGATGCGTGAGGGCAATCAGCCCCAGCATTTT. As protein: CASSLMREGNQPQHF.

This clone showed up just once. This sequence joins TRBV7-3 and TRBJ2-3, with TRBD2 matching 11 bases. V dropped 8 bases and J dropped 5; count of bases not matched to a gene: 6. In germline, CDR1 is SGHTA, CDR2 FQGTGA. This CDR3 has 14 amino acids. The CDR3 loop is CASSLAGGGDTQYF. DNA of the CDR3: TGTGCCAGCTCGCTAGCGGGGGGTGGAGATACGCAGTATTTT. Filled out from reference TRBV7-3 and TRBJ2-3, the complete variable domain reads GAGVSQTPSNKVTEKGKYVELRCDPISGHTALYWYRQSLGQGPEFLIYFQGTGAADDSGLPNDRFFAVRPEGSVSTLKIQRTERGDSAVYLCASSLAGGGDTQYFGPGTRLTVL.

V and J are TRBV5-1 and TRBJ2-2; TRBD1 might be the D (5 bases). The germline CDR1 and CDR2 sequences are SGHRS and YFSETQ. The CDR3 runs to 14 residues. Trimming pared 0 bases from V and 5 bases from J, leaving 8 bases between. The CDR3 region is CASSLGQRTGELFF. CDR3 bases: TGCGCCAGCAGCTTGGGACAGCGAACCGGGGAGCTGTTTTTT.

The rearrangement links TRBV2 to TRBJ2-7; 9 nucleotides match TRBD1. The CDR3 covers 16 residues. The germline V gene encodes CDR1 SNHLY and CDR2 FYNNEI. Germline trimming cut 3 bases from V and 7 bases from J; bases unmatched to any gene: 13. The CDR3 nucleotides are TGTGCCAGCAGTGATTCCGGGACAGGGCGCGTCGGGGAGCAGTACTTC. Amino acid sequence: CASSDSGTGRVGEQYF.

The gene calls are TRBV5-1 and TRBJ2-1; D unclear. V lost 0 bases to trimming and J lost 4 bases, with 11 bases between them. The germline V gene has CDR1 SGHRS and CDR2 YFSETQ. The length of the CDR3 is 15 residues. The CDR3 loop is CASSLGSFKYNEQFF. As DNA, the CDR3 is TGCGCCAGCAGCTTGGGGAGTTTTAAATACAATGAGCAGTTCTTC.

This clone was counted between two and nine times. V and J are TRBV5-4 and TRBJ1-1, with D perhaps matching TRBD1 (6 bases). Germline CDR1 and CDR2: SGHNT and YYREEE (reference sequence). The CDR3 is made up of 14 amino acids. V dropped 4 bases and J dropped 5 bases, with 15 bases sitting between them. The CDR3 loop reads CASSEKQGDTEAFF. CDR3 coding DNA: TGTGCCAGCAGCGAAAAACAGGGAGATACTGAAGCTTTCTTT.

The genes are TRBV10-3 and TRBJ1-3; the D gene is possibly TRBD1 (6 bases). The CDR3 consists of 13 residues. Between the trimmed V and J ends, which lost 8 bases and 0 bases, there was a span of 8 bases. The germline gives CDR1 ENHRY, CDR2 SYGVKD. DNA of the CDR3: TGTGCCATCCGGGACAACTCTGGAAACACCATATATTTT. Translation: CAIRDNSGNTIYF.

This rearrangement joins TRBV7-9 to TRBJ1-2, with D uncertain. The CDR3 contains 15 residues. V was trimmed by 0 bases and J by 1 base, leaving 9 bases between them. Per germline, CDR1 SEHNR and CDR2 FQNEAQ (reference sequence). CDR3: CASSLAGGINYGYTF. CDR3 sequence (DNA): TGTGCCAGCAGCTTAGCGGGAGGGATTAACTATGGCTACACCTTC.

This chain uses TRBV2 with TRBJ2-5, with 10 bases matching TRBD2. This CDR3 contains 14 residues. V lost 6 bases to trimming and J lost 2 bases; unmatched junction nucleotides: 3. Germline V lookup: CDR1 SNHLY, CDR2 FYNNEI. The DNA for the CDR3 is TGTGCCAGCAGCTGGACTAGCGGTCAAGAGACCCAGTACTTC. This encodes CASSWTSGQETQYF.

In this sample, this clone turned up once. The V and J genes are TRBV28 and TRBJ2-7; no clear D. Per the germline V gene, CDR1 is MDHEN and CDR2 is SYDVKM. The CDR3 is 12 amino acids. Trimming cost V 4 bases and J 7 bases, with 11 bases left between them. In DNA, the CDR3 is TGTGCCAGCAGTTCCCCTCTTTTGGAGCAGTACTTC. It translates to CASSSPLLEQYF.

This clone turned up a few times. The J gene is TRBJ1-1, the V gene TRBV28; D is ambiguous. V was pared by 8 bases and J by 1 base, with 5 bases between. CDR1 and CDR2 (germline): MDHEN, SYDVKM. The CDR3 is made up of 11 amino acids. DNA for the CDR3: TGTGCCAGCGCGAAGAACACTGAAGCTTTCTTT. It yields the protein CASAKNTEAFF.